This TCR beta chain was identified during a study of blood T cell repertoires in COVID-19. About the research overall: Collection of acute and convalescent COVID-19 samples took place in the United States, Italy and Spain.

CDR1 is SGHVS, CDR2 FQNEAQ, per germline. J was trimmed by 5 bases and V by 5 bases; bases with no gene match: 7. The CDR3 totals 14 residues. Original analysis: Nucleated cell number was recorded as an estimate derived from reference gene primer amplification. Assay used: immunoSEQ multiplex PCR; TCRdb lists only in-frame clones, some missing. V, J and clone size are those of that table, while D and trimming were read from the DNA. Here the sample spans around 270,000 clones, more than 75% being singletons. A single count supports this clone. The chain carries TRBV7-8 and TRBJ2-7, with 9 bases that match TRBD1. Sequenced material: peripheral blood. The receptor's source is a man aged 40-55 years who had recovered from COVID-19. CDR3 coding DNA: TGTGCCAGCAGCGGAAACAGGGGGCGCGACGAGCAGTACTTC. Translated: CASSGNRGRDEQYF.